This TCR beta chain derives from a study of blood T cell repertoires in COVID-19. At the level of the study: The samples span acute and convalescent COVID-19 from the United States, Italy and Spain. In each case, the material was cDNA or gDNA derived from T cells, B-cell-depleted T cells, or PBMCs.

This CDR3 is built from 15 residues. Germline V gene sequence: CDR1 SGHAT, CDR2 FQNNGV. Unmatched junction bases numbered 5, after V lost 0 bases and J lost 4 bases. Per the authors' pipeline: The assay estimated nucleated cells by amplifying reference gene primers. The method was immunoSEQ multiplex PCR; TCRdb's version includes in-frame clones alone and lacks a portion of them. That table supplies the V and J calls and clone size; D and trimming were determined from the DNA. This sample carries about 180,000 clones, 86% of them seen once, and the ten largest clones take under 25%. Specimen: peripheral blood. The TCR originated in a man in his 70s with active or convalescent COVID-19. The V and J genes are TRBV11-2 and TRBJ2-7; 8 bases agree with TRBD1. The CDR3 loop reads CASSLDRGQAYEQYF. The DNA for the CDR3 is TGTGCCAGCAGCTTAGATCGGGGACAGGCTTACGAGCAGTACTTC.